This T cell receptor (beta chain) was sequenced for a study of spatial heterogeneity in lung cancer. Overall study context: Within tumor regions, the number of TCR transcripts tracked closely with a T cell module score obtained from matched bulk RNA-seq. Study observations and caveats: Counts of expanded intratumoral alpha and beta TCRs tracked tumor mutation counts. The numbers of ubiquitous and regional expanded TCRs correlated with ubiquitous and regional nonsynonymous mutations, respectively.

Using its own MiXCR run on the 5' RACE reads, TCRdb lists one record per CDR3 protein. Here the sample spans 15,000 to 20,000 distinct CDR3 sequences, 8.5% to 10% being singletons. Time point indicated: sample taken at primary tumor resection. This clonotype was recorded at least ten times. Its antigen is not identified. This beta chain turned up in a library designed for alpha chains; as an off-target read, its abundance says little. The TCR sequence derives from a female donor with early-stage non-small cell lung cancer. Sequencing was performed on lung tumor tissue, taken at surgery.

CDR3 in DNA: TGTGCCAGCAGCCAAGACCGGCGACAAGAGACCCAGTACTTC. Translation: CASSQDRRQETQYF. V is TRBV4-2 and J is TRBJ2-5; D is undetermined. This CDR3 is built from 14 residues. Trimming stripped 0 bases from V and 2 bases from J, with 7 bases between. Germline CDR1 LGHNA, CDR2 YNFKEQ.